Following are 24 T cell receptor beta chains from one sample sequenced in a study of blood T cell repertoires in COVID-19 (dated by TCRdb to the early 2020s). The library came from the immunoSEQ multiplex PCR assay. TCRdb obtained this table from immuneACCESS and retained in-frame rearrangements with V and J assigned. These tables miss some clones; where compared with another copy, unresolved V genes account for less than half of the shortfall, and the remainder is unexplained. The sample yields about 170,000 clones; more than 70% were counted once. The ten largest clonotypes hold roughly 7% of the sample. Source material: peripheral blood. The receptors derive from a man over 45 with active or convalescent COVID-19.

The J gene is TRBJ2-3, the V gene TRBV29-1, with D maybe TRBD2 (6 bases). V lost 6 bases and J lost 2, with 15 bases in between. This CDR3 spans 14 amino acids. Per germline, CDR1 SQVTM and CDR2 ANQGSEA. The CDR3 coding sequence is TGCAGCGTCCCCGGGGCGGGAATCACAGATACGCAGTATTTT. Protein product: CSVPGAGITDTQYF.

V is TRBV7-3 and J is TRBJ2-3; 9 bases are a match to TRBD1. Per germline, CDR1 SGHTA and CDR2 FQGTGA. The V segment lost 4 bases and the J segment 6 bases; nucleotides outside the gene matches: 2. This CDR3 contains 13 residues. The DNA of the CDR3 is TGTGCCAGCAGCTCCGACAGGGGGGATACGCAGTATTTT. It specifies CASSSDRGDTQYF.

This clone was picked up a small number of times. The chain employs TRBV2 and TRBJ2-7, with D possibly TRBD2 on 6 matching bases. This CDR3 is 14 amino acids long. Per the germline V gene, CDR1 is SNHLY and CDR2 is FYNNEI. Deletions cut 6 bases from V and 3 bases from J, with 15 bases between. CDR3 DNA: TGTGCCAGCAGGCCGGGACTGGCGGGCTACGAGCAGTACTTC. Its protein product is CASRPGLAGYEQYF.

The CDR3 DNA sequence: TGTGCCAGCAGCTCCCAGCGGGAGTATAGCGACGAGCAGTACTTC. Translating gives CASSSQREYSDEQYF. The chain combines TRBV13 with TRBJ2-7, with 8 nucleotides matching TRBD2. Germline V gene sequence: CDR1 PRHDT, CDR2 FYEKMQ (reference sequence). The CDR3 covers 15 residues. Germline trimming cut 4 bases from V and 5 bases from J; bases unmatched to any gene: 10.

The CDR3 protein is CASSLIREGNTEAFF. CDR3 nucleotides: TGTGCCAGCAGTTTAATCAGGGAGGGGAACACTGAAGCTTTCTTT. The V call is TRBV28, the J call TRBJ1-1; perhaps TRBD1 as D (5 bases). Germline V gene sequence: CDR1 MDHEN, CDR2 SYDVKM. The CDR3 sequence is 15 residues long. V gave up 2 bases and J gave up 1 base, with 11 bases separating them.

The V call is TRBV29-1, the J call TRBJ1-1, with D unclear. V was cut by 0 bases and J by 3 bases, with 14 bases left in between. Germline V gene sequence: CDR1 SQVTM, CDR2 ANQGSEA. The CDR3 extends over 15 amino acids. CDR3 sequence: CSVEDPRVRDTEAFF. The CDR3, as DNA: TGCAGCGTTGAAGATCCGAGGGTTCGCGACACTGAAGCTTTCTTT.

The J gene is TRBJ1-4, the V gene TRBV13; maybe TRBD1 (5 bases). The germline V and J ends were trimmed by 0 bases and 6 bases, with 11 bases remaining between them. Looked up from germline, CDR1 is PRHDT and CDR2 is FYEKMQ (reference sequence). There are 15 residues in the CDR3. The CDR3 region has the DNA TGTGCCAGCAGCTTAGGAGCGGGGGAGTATGAAAAACTGTTTTTT. Translating gives CASSLGAGEYEKLFF.

The V and J genes are TRBV7-6 and TRBJ2-3; possibly TRBD2 for D (6 bases). Germline lookup yields CDR1 SGHVS and CDR2 FNYEAQ. V dropped 0 bases and J dropped 5 bases, with 12 bases sitting between them. There are 15 residues in the CDR3. The CDR3 loop is CASSLAPGAGDTQYF. The CDR3 region has the DNA TGTGCCAGCAGCTTAGCACCGGGAGCGGGAGATACGCAGTATTTT.

V is TRBV5-4 and J is TRBJ2-7, with a weak D call TRBD1 (5 bases). CDR3 length equals 13 residues. From germline, CDR1 is SGHNT and CDR2 YYREEE (reference sequence). Trimming removed 5 bases at V and 6 bases at J, with 15 bases between. The CDR3 region has the DNA TGTGCCAGCAGGGCTGCAGGGTTGGTCGAGCAGTACTTC. Its protein is CASRAAGLVEQYF. The whole variable domain, filled in from reference TRBV5-4 and TRBJ2-7, reads ETGVTQSPTHLIKTRGQQVTLRCSSQSGHNTVSWYQQALGQGPQFIFQYYREEENGRGNFPPRFSGLQFPNYSSELNVNALELDDSALYLCASRAAGLVEQYFGPGTRLTVT.

This chain joins TRBV7-9 and TRBJ1-2; 7 bases are shared with TRBD1. Per the germline V gene, CDR1 is SEHNR and CDR2 is FQNEAQ (reference sequence). The J segment lost 3 bases and the V segment lost 5 bases, leaving 6 bases of the junction unmatched. The CDR3 extends over 14 amino acids. The CDR3 DNA reads as TGTGCCAGCAGCCAGGACAGGCGATACTATGGCTACACCTTC. Its protein product is CASSQDRRYYGYTF.

The count of this clone is one. V and J are TRBV9 and TRBJ1-3; D is unclear. Looked up from germline, CDR1 is SGDLS and CDR2 is YYNGEE. V shed 0 bases and J shed 2 bases, with 12 bases lying between them. The CDR3 runs 16 residues. CDR3 protein: CASSVAIEGAGNTIYF. CDR3 nucleotides: TGTGCCAGCAGCGTAGCGATAGAGGGTGCTGGAAACACCATATATTTT.

This clone was observed a single time. The chain couples TRBV24-1 to TRBJ2-3; 10 nucleotides agree with TRBD2. This CDR3 contains 15 residues. Trimming removed 1 base from V and 5 bases from J; junction bases left unmatched: 2. The germline gives CDR1 KGHDR, CDR2 SFDVKD. As DNA, the CDR3 is TGTGCCACCAGTGATTTAGCGGGAGGGGTAGATACGCAGTATTTT. The encoded protein is CATSDLAGGVDTQYF.

The J gene is TRBJ2-7, the V gene TRBV27; TRBD1 aligns across 9 bases. CDR1 and CDR2 (germline): MNHEY, SMNVEV (reference sequence). The CDR3 is made up of 17 amino acids. V trimming: 5 bases; J trimming: 2 bases; junction bases outside the gene matches: 13. The CDR3 is CASSPTTGTGLTYEQYF. The CDR3 DNA sequence: TGTGCCAGCAGTCCAACTACCGGGACAGGGCTTACCTACGAGCAGTACTTC.

The chain uses TRBV27 and TRBJ2-1; D is perhaps TRBD2 (5 bases). The CDR3 extends over 11 amino acids. Germline V gene sequence: CDR1 MNHEY, CDR2 SMNVEV (reference sequence). The CDR3 DNA is TGTGGGGTGGGAGAGACTCGTGAGCAGTTCTTC. It encodes CGVGETREQFF.

The chain links TRBV14 to TRBJ1-1, with 8 nucleotides matching TRBD1. This CDR3 contains 15 residues. V shed 1 base, J shed 3 bases, and the junction held 4 bases outside the gene matches. Germline CDR1 and CDR2: SGHDN and FVKESK. The CDR3 nucleotides read TGTGCCAGCAGCCAAGGGCGGACAGGGCACACTGAAGCTTTCTTT. Translating gives CASSQGRTGHTEAFF.

This rearrangement joins TRBV2 to TRBJ2-5; D not resolved. CDR1 is SNHLY and CDR2 is FYNNEI in the germline V gene. Deletions cut 10 bases from V and 1 base from J, with 13 bases between. The CDR3 totals 13 residues. The DNA for the CDR3 is TGTGCCACCTCCAAGGAGTTCCAAGAGACCCAGTACTTC. Translated: CATSKEFQETQYF.

V usage is TRBV7-9 and J usage is TRBJ2-7, with 9 bases matching TRBD1. CDR1 and CDR2 from the germline V gene are SEHNR and FQNEAQ (reference sequence). This CDR3 is 15 amino acids long. V lost 3 bases, J lost 1 base, and 4 bases stayed unmatched. The CDR3 loop reads CASSLKDRGSYEQYF. CDR3 bases: TGTGCCAGCAGCTTGAAGGACAGGGGATCCTACGAGCAGTACTTC.

The V call is TRBV7-2, the J call TRBJ2-1, with TRBD1 identical over 9 bases. V shed 4 bases and J 2 bases; nucleotides not matched to a gene: 6. Germline V gives CDR1 SGHTA, CDR2 FQGNSA. This CDR3 is built from 16 residues. The CDR3 is CASSSWGQGPYNEQFF. The CDR3 coding sequence is TGTGCCAGCAGCTCTTGGGGACAGGGACCCTACAATGAGCAGTTCTTC.

CDR3 loop: CASSQGERGSSTDTQYF. The CDR3 DNA sequence: TGCGCCAGCAGCCAAGGCGAGCGGGGGTCTAGCACAGATACGCAGTATTTT. The rearrangement joins TRBV4-3 to TRBJ2-3; 8 bases match TRBD2. Trimming removed 1 base from V and 0 bases from J; junction bases left unmatched: 6. CDR1 and CDR2 (germline): LGHNA, YSLEER. This CDR3 spans 17 amino acids.

The rearrangement joins TRBV29-1 to TRBJ2-7; 10 bases line up with TRBD2. There are 13 residues in the CDR3. After removal of 5 bases from V and 5 bases from J, the junction contained 6 bases not matched to a gene. CDR1 and CDR2 from the germline V gene are SQVTM and ANQGSEA. The CDR3 DNA reads TGCAGCGTTAGGTCTAGCGGGAGCCACGAGCAGTACTTC. Its protein product is CSVRSSGSHEQYF.

V gene TRBV18 combines with J gene TRBJ1-1, with unresolved D. V lost 0 bases and J 8 bases, leaving 10 bases between the germline ends. The CDR3 loop spans 13 amino acids. Germline assignment: CDR1 KGHSH and CDR2 LQKENI. The CDR3 region is CASSPPTEDEAFF. CDR3 coding DNA: TGTGCCAGCTCACCACCGACGGAGGACGAAGCTTTCTTT.

V usage is TRBV6-2 or TRBV6-3 and J usage is TRBJ2-3, with unresolved D. The CDR3 runs to 15 residues. Germline V gene data show CDR1 as MNHEY and CDR2 as SVGEGT. Between the trimmed V and J ends, which lost 4 bases and 0 bases, there was a span of 11 bases. The chain's CDR3 is CASSFGGTSTDTQYF. As DNA, the CDR3 is TGTGCCAGCAGTTTCGGCGGCACTAGCACAGATACGCAGTATTTT.

The rearrangement links TRBV29-1 to TRBJ1-1; 7 bases align to TRBD1. The CDR3 contains 12 residues. V lost 7 bases and J lost 8; bases outside the gene matches: 10. Germline CDR1 reads SQVTM; CDR2 reads ANQGSEA. The CDR3 nucleotides are TGCAGCGCAAAGACCGGGACAGCAGAAGCTTTCTTT. It yields the protein CSAKTGTAEAFF.

V gene TRBV18 combines with J gene TRBJ2-7; 7 bases align to TRBD1. V gave up 2 bases and J gave up 3 bases; unmatched junction bases: 7. Germline V CDR1 and CDR2: KGHSH, LQKENI. The CDR3 contains 15 residues. The chain's CDR3 is CASSPKNRGLYEQYF. DNA of the CDR3: TGTGCCAGCTCACCAAAGAACAGGGGCCTCTACGAGCAGTACTTC.